These 17 T cell receptor beta chains came from one sample sequenced in a study of T cells in Graves' hyperthyroidism and ophthalmopathy (dated by TCRdb to 2018 to 2020). Libraries were built with multiplex PCR. These reads were obtained on an Illumina HiSeq 2000. The TCR beta CDR3 regions were amplified from the RNA transcripts. For the first round of RT-PCR on the TCR CDR3, the HTBI primer set was used together with the Qiagen OneStep RT-PCR kit. In-frame beta chains were kept once TCRdb had trimmed the public reads at Q25 with fastp and called clones with MiXCR. Merged by CDR3 protein, the rows form single entries marked with the most common genes and DNA. Across this sample there are about 500,000 distinct CDR3 sequences, with approximately 17% seen only once. The top ten constitute around 17% of the sample. The sequencing sample was made of blood. The receptors shown here come from a young woman with Graves' ophthalmopathy.

This chain uses TRBV27 with TRBJ1-1; D not certain. The germline CDR1 and CDR2 sequences are MNHEY and SMNVEV (reference sequence). Between the trimmed V and J ends, which lost 5 bases and 0 bases, there was a span of 16 bases. The length of the CDR3 is 16 residues. CDR3 coding DNA: TGTGCCAGCAGTCCCACCTGGACCGTAATGAACACTGAAGCTTTCTTT. Its translation is CASSPTWTVMNTEAFF.

This clonotype was seen repeatedly, ten times or more. The chain uses TRBV13 and TRBJ2-2; D remains unclear. CDR1 and CDR2 from the germline V gene are PRHDT and FYEKMQ (reference sequence). The CDR3 contains 14 residues. V was pared by 5 bases and J by 7 bases, with 14 bases between. The CDR3 here is CASSPRSLGGELFF. DNA for the CDR3: TGTGCCAGCAGCCCTCGATCGTTGGGCGGGGAGCTGTTTTTT. Supplemented by reference TRBV13 and TRBJ2-2, the full variable domain reads AAGVIQSPRHLIKEKRETATLKCYPIPRHDTVYWYQQGPGQDPQFLISFYEKMQSDKGSIPDRFSAQQFSDYHSELNMSSLELGDSALYFCASSPRSLGGELFFGEGSRLTVL.

This clonotype was recorded at least ten times. In DNA form, the CDR3 reads TGTGCCAGCAGTATTCGGGAGTCCCCCTACGAGCAGTACTTC. It codes for CASSIRESPYEQYF. The rearrangement links TRBV28 to TRBJ2-7; a weak D match, TRBD2 (6 bases). V was trimmed by 5 bases and J by 2 bases, leaving 13 bases between them. The germline CDR1 and CDR2 sequences are MDHEN and SYDVKM. CDR3 length: 14 amino acids.

This clonotype was seen a handful of times. The J gene is TRBJ1-1, the V gene TRBV6-2 or TRBV6-3, with 7 bases fitting TRBD1. V lost 6 bases and J lost 11; bases outside the gene matches: 18. CDR1 and CDR2 from the germline V gene are MNHEY and SVGEGT. This CDR3 is 15 amino acids long. CDR3 in DNA: TGTGCCAGCAGACCCCGGACAGGAGGACCCCTGGAGGCTTTCTTT. Protein: CASRPRTGGPLEAFF.

This clonotype was detected ten times or more. The chain recombines TRBV28 with TRBJ2-5, with TRBD1 matching 8 bases. CDR3 length equals 15 residues. The V gene's germline CDR1 is MDHEN and CDR2 SYDVKM. V shed 7 bases, J shed 2 bases, and the junction held 9 bases outside the gene matches. CDR3 loop: CASNTQGAGQETQYF. CDR3 nucleotide sequence: TGTGCCAGCAACACCCAGGGGGCCGGGCAAGAGACCCAGTACTTC.

This clonotype was seen many times. The chain links TRBV7-2 to TRBJ2-5; 10 bases map to TRBD2. V shed 4 bases, J shed 3 bases, and the junction held 8 bases outside the gene matches. Germline V lookup: CDR1 SGHTA, CDR2 FQGNSA. The CDR3 spans 16 residues. The CDR3 nucleotides are TGTGCCAGCAGCTCCCATCTCGGACTAGCGGAAGAGACCCAGTACTTC. Translation: CASSSHLGLAEETQYF.

This clonotype occurred many times. This sequence joins TRBV20-1 and TRBJ1-1, with D tentatively TRBD1 (6 bases). Germline lookup yields CDR1 DFQATT and CDR2 SNEGSKA (reference sequence). The CDR3 is 16 amino acids. V lost 5 bases to trimming and J lost 1 base, with 20 bases between them. The CDR3 protein is CSAENSPETGNTEAFF. CDR3 nucleotide sequence: TGCAGTGCTGAGAATTCTCCCGAGACAGGGAACACTGAAGCTTTCTTT.

The chain carries TRBV3-1 and TRBJ2-1; 13 nucleotides agree with TRBD2. This CDR3 contains 16 residues. J gave up 7 bases and V 4 bases, and 7 bases lay outside the gene matches. CDR1 and CDR2 (germline): LGHDT, YNNKEL (reference sequence). The CDR3 bases are TGTGCCAGCAGCCCCACTAGCGGGGGGGCAGGAAATGAGCAGTTCTTC. Translating gives CASSPTSGGAGNEQFF.

The V gene is TRBV9, the J gene TRBJ1-5; no reliable D call. CDR3 length: 13 residues. From germline, CDR1 is SGDLS and CDR2 YYNGEE. V was cut by 2 bases and J by 3 bases, with 6 bases left in between. The CDR3 is CASSVDFNQPQHF. In DNA, the CDR3 is TGTGCCAGCAGCGTCGATTTCAATCAGCCCCAGCATTTT.

J is TRBJ1-1 and V is TRBV28, with no clear D. Looked up from germline, CDR1 is MDHEN and CDR2 is SYDVKM. The V end lost 4 bases, the J end lost 6 bases, and 15 bases lay between the germline ends. The CDR3 is 14 residues long. CDR3 coding DNA: TGTGCCAGCAGTTCGGCCCCCAAAGGCGCTGAAGCTTTCTTT. Its translation is CASSSAPKGAEAFF.

This clonotype was observed many times. The chain has TRBV12-3 or TRBV12-4 and TRBJ1-2; D is undetermined. V gave up 4 bases and J gave up 9 bases, with 15 bases separating them. This CDR3 region has 13 residues. CDR3 coding DNA: TGTGCCAGCAGTTCACCTCCTTTTGTTCGCTACACCTTC. Translated, it gives CASSSPPFVRYTF.

Only a few counts were recorded for this clonotype. The chain employs TRBV27 and TRBJ1-4, with D uncertain. The V and J ends lost 7 bases and 7 bases respectively, with 13 bases between them. This CDR3 spans 13 amino acids. Germline lookup yields CDR1 MNHEY and CDR2 SMNVEV (reference sequence). The CDR3 coding sequence is TGTGCCAGCAAACCCCTAGGACGTGAAAAACTGTTTTTT. It translates to CASKPLGREKLFF.

The V and J genes are TRBV29-1 and TRBJ2-1; D perhaps matches TRBD1 (5 bases). The ends were cut back, 5 bases at V and 3 bases at J, with 11 bases in the middle. The CDR3 spans 13 residues. The germline gives CDR1 SQVTM, CDR2 ANQGSEA. Here the CDR3 reads CSVLQVRYNEQFF. The CDR3 coding sequence is TGCAGCGTTCTACAGGTTCGCTACAATGAGCAGTTCTTC.

The chain links TRBV15 to TRBJ1-2, with a possible D match to TRBD1 (5 bases). V was pared by 3 bases and J by 3 bases, with 14 bases between. The CDR3 has 15 amino acids. Germline lookup yields CDR1 LNHNV and CDR2 YYDKDF (reference sequence). The CDR3 protein is CATSSLGGVDYGYTF. CDR3 bases: TGTGCCACCAGCAGTCTCGGAGGGGTAGACTATGGCTACACCTTC.

The chain has TRBV29-1 and TRBJ2-5; a possible D gene is TRBD2 (5 bases). The CDR3 covers 14 residues. Germline CDR1 reads SQVTM; CDR2 reads ANQGSEA. The V end was cut by 2 bases, the J end by 5 bases, with 15 bases between. CDR3 nucleotide sequence: TGCAGCGTTGAATGGGCCGGGATGGGGGAGACCCAGTACTTC. Translated, it gives CSVEWAGMGETQYF.

The sample holds many counts of this clonotype. J is TRBJ2-7 and V is TRBV10-1; no firm D call. The length of the CDR3 is 13 residues. The germline V and J ends were trimmed by 0 bases and 5 bases, with 8 bases remaining between them. Germline CDR1 reads WNHNN; CDR2 reads SYGVQD (reference sequence). CDR3 sequence: CASSESGRNEQYF. The CDR3 DNA reads as TGCGCCAGCAGTGAGTCGGGTCGAAACGAGCAGTACTTC.

In this sample, this clonotype turned up many times. The chain employs TRBV27 and TRBJ1-2; D is unclear. V lost 0 bases to trimming and J lost 2 bases, with 10 bases between them. The length of the CDR3 is 15 residues. CDR1 is MNHEY and CDR2 is SMNVEV in the germline V gene (reference sequence). CDR3 protein: CASSLSNPENYGYTF. The CDR3 nucleotides are TGTGCCAGCAGTTTATCGAACCCGGAAAACTATGGCTACACCTTC.